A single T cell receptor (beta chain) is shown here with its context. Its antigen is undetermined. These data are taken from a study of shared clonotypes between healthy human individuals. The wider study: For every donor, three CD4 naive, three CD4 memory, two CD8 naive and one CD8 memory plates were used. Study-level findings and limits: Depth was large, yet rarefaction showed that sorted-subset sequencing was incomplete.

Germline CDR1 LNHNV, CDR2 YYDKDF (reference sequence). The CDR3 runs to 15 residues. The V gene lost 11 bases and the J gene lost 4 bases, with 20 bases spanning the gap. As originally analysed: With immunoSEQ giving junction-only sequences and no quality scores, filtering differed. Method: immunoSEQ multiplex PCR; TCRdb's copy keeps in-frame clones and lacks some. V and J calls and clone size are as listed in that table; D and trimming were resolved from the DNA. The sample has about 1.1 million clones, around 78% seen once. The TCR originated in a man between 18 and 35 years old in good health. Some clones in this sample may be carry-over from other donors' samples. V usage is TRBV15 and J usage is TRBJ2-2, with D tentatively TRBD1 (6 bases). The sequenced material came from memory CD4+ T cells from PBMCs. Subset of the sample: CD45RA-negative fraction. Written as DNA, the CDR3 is TGTGCCCCAGAAGACGGACAGTCATCCACCGGGGAGCTGTTTTTT. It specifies CAPEDGQSSTGELFF.